Here is one T cell receptor (beta chain) with its context. The antigen remains undetermined. The data were obtained in a study of cytomegalovirus exposure and HLA in healthy donors. Study-wide results and limits: The authors later linked a missense DCLRE1C variant to TCR beta V- and J-gene trimming.

At sampling all donors were nominally healthy, likely with unrecorded immune exposures. After removal of 0 bases from V and 8 bases from J, the junction contained 6 bases not matched to a gene. The CDR3 is 14 amino acids. Per germline, CDR1 LGHNT and CDR2 FRNRAP. PCR was performed using 60 Vbeta and 13 Jbeta primers. In the authors' workflow: Later work found approximately 87 million unique TCR beta chains, with about 10 million shared. This table comes from immunoSEQ multiplex PCR, and its TCRdb copy is limited to in-frame clones, with some not included. V and J calls plus clone size are reproduced from that table; the DNA served to infer D and trimming. The sample contains over 150,000 clones, around 73% of which appear only once.

The V call is TRBV12-5, the J call TRBJ2-7, with TRBD1 matching over 8 bases. Material: PBMCs. The TCR originated in a young woman in good health and CMV-seronegative. CDR3 region: CASGLVQGAGQQYF. As DNA, the CDR3 is TGTGCTAGTGGTTTGGTTCAGGGGGCGGGCCAGCAGTACTTC.